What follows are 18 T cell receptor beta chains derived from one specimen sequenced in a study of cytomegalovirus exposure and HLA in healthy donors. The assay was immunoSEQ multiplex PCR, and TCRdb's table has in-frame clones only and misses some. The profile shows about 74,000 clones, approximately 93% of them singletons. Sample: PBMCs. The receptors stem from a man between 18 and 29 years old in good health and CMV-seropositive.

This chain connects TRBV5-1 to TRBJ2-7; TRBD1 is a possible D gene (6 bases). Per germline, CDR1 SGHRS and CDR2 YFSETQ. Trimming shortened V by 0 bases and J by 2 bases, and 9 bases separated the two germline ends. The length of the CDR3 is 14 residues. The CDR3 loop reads CASSLGQVPYEQYF. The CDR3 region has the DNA TGCGCCAGCAGCTTGGGACAGGTCCCCTACGAGCAGTACTTC.

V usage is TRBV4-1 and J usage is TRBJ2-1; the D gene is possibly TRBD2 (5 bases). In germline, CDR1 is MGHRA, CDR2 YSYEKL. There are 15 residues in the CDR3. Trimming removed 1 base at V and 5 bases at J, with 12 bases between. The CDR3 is CASSQGPGEDNEQFF. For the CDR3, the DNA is TGCGCCAGCAGCCAAGGGCCCGGGGAAGACAATGAGCAGTTCTTC.

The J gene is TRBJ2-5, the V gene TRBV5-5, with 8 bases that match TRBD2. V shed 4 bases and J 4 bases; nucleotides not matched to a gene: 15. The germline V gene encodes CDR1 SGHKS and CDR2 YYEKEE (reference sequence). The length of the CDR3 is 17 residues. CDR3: CASSPATLLAVLETQYF. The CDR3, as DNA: TGTGCCAGCAGCCCCGCAACCCTACTAGCGGTCCTAGAGACCCAGTACTTC.

The CDR3 spells CASSPWTPLAKNIQYF. In DNA form, the CDR3 reads TGTGCCAGCAGTCCCTGGACACCGCTAGCCAAAAACATTCAGTACTTC. The chain recombines TRBV28 with TRBJ2-4; a weak D match, TRBD1 (5 bases). CDR1 is MDHEN and CDR2 is SYDVKM in the germline V gene. V was pared by 5 bases and J by 0 bases, with 14 bases between. The CDR3 contains 16 residues.

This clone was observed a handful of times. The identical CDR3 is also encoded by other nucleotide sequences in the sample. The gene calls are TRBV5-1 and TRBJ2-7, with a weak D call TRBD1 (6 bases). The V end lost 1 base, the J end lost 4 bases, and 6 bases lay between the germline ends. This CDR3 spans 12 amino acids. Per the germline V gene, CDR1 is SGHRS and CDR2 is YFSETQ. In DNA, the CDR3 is TGCGCCAGCAGCTTGACAGGGTACGAGCAGTACTTC. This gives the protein CASSLTGYEQYF.

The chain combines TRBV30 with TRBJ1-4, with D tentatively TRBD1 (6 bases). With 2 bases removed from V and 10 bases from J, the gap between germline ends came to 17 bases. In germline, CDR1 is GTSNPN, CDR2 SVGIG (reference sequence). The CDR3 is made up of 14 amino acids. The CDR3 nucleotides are TGTGCCTGGAGTTTTGGGGGCGGACCTGGAAAACTGTTTTTT. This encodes CAWSFGGGPGKLFF. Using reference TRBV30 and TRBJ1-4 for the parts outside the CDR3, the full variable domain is SQTIHQWPATLVQPVGSPLSLECTVEGTSNPNLYWYRQAAGRGLQLLFYSVGIGQISSEVPQNLSASRPQDRQFILSSKKLLLSDSGFYLCAWSFGGGPGKLFFGSGTQLSVL.

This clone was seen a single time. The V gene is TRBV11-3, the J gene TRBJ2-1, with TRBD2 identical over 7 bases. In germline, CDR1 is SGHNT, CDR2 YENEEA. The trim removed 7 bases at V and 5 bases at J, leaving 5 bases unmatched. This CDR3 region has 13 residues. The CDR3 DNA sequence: TGTGCCAGCAAAGGGAGGGATCACAATGAGCAGTTCTTC. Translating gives CASKGRDHNEQFF.

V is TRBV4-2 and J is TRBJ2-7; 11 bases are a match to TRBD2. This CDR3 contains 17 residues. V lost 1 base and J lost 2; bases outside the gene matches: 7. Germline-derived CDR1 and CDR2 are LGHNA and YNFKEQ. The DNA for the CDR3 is TGTGCCAGCAGCCAAGGACTAGCGGGGATGGGGACCTACGAGCAGTACTTC. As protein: CASSQGLAGMGTYEQYF.

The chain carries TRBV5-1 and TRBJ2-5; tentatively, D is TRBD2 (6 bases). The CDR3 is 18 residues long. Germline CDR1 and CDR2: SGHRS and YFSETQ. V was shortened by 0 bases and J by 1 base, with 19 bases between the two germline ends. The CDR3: CASSLGVGGRSGQETQYF. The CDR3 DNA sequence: TGCGCCAGCAGCTTGGGAGTCGGAGGGAGAAGCGGCCAAGAGACCCAGTACTTC.

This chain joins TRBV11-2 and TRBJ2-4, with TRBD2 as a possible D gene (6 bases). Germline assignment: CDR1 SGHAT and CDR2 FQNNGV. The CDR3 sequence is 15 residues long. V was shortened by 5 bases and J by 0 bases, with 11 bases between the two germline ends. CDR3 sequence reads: CASSEEGLAKNIQYF. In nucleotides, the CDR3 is TGTGCCAGCAGCGAGGAGGGACTAGCCAAAAACATTCAGTACTTC.

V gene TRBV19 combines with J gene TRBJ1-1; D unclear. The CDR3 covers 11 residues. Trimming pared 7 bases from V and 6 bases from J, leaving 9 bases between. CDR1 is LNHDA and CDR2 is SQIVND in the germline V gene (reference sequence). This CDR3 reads CASKVGAEAFF. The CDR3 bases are TGTGCCAGTAAGGTCGGGGCTGAAGCTTTCTTT.

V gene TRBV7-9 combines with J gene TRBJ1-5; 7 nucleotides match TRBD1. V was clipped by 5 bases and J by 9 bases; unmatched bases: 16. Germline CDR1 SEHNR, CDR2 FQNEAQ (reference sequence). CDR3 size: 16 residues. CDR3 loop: CASSQAGGGALRPQHF. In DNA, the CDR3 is TGTGCCAGCAGCCAGGCGGGAGGGGGCGCACTCAGGCCCCAGCATTTT.

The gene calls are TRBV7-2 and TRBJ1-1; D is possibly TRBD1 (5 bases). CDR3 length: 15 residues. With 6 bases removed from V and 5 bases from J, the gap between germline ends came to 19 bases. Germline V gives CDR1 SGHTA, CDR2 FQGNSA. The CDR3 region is CASSFGPGGRTEAFF. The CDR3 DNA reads TGTGCCAGCAGTTTCGGGCCGGGGGGAAGGACTGAAGCTTTCTTT.

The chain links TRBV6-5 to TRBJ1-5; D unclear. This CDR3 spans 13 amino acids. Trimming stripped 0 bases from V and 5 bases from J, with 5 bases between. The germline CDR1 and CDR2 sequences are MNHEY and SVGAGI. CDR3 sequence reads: CASSYSRDQPQHF. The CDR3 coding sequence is TGTGCCAGCAGTTACTCGAGGGATCAGCCCCAGCATTTT.

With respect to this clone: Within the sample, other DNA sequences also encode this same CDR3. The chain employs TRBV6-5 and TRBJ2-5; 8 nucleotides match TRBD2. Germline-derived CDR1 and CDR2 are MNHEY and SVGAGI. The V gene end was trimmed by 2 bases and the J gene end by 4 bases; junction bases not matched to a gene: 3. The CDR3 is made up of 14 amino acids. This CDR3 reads CASSYRGGRETQYF. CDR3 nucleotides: TGTGCCAGCAGTTACCGGGGGGGCAGAGAGACCCAGTACTTC.

The chain's CDR3 is CASSFAPAVFGISGGNTIYF. In DNA, the CDR3 is TGTGCCAGCAGTTTTGCCCCAGCAGTTTTTGGGATCTCAGGGGGAAACACCATATATTTT. The chain uses TRBV28 and TRBJ1-3; perhaps TRBD1 as D (5 bases). V was cut by 3 bases and J by 4 bases, with 28 bases left in between. Germline assignment: CDR1 MDHEN and CDR2 SYDVKM. There are 20 residues in the CDR3.

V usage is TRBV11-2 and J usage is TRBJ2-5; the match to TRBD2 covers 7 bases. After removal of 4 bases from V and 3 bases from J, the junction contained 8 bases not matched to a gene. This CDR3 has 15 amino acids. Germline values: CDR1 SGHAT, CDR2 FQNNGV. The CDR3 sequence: CASSWEGSGKETQYF. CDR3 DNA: TGTGCCAGCAGCTGGGAGGGTTCGGGGAAAGAGACCCAGTACTTC.

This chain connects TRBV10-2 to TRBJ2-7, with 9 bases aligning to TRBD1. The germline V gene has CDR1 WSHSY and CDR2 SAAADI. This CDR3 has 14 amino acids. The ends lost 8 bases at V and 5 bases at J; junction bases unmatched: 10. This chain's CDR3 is CASSPGQGFDEQYF. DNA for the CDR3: TGCGCCAGCTCCCCCGGACAGGGGTTTGACGAGCAGTACTTC.